This T cell receptor (beta chain) emerged from a study of patients and donors after allogeneic stem cell transplantation. The J segment lost 2 bases and the V segment lost 3 bases, leaving 11 bases of the junction unmatched. CDR1 and CDR2 from the germline V gene are SGHRS and YFSETQ. This CDR3 contains 17 residues. TCRdb reprocessed the RT-PCR reads via MiXCR and lists one record per CDR3 protein. The table has some 40,000 distinct CDR3 sequences, roughly 30% seen once. The origin of this receptor is a human donor who was either an allogeneic HSCT recipient or a stem cell or donor lymphocyte infusion donor (not recorded which). It is not recorded whose cells these are; they may come from a transplant donor. The sequencing input was blood, either unsorted or a sorted T cell fraction (not recorded which). This chain uses TRBV5-1 with TRBJ1-5, with 7 bases matching TRBD1. For the CDR3, the DNA is TGCGCCAGCAGCTCGACCCCCAGGGGGGACGGCAATCAGCCCCAGCATTTT. This sequence encodes CASSSTPRGDGNQPQHF.